The next 9 T cell receptor beta chains were all read from a single sample in a study of cytomegalovirus exposure and HLA in healthy donors (dated by TCRdb to 2017 to 2019). The library relied on the immunoSEQ multiplex PCR assay. The table was pulled from immuneACCESS by TCRdb, which kept in-frame rearrangements only. Such tables lose some clones; where checked, under half of the loss comes from unresolved V genes, and the rest has no known cause. The sample table shows under 300,000 clones, and about 86% are seen once. 0.95% to 1.1% of the sample belongs to the ten largest clones. The material sequenced was PBMCs. The receptor set was obtained from a woman aged 18-29 years in good health and CMV-seronegative.

This rearrangement joins TRBV4-1 to TRBJ2-7; D not certain. Trimming removed 1 base at V and 2 bases at J, with 9 bases between. CDR3 size: 14 residues. The germline V gene encodes CDR1 MGHRA and CDR2 YSYEKL. This chain's CDR3 is CASSQGSGPYEQYF. CDR3 DNA sequence: TGCGCCAGCAGCCAAGGAAGTGGGCCCTACGAGCAGTACTTC.

The chain combines TRBV30 with TRBJ1-1, with D possibly TRBD1 on 5 matching bases. The CDR3 extends over 11 amino acids. The germline V and J ends were trimmed by 6 bases and 4 bases, with 9 bases remaining between them. The germline CDR1 and CDR2 sequences are GTSNPN and SVGIG (reference sequence). CDR3 sequence reads: CACRTFTEAFF. The CDR3, as DNA: TGTGCCTGTAGGACATTCACTGAAGCTTTCTTT. The full variable domain, in which reference TRBV30 and TRBJ1-1 provide the parts outside the CDR3, is SQTIHQWPATLVQPVGSPLSLECTVEGTSNPNLYWYRQAAGRGLQLLFYSVGIGQISSEVPQNLSASRPQDRQFILSSKKLLLSDSGFYLCACRTFTEAFFGQGTRLTVV.

The chain joins TRBV28 to TRBJ1-1, with a tentative D call TRBD1 (6 bases). The germline CDR1 and CDR2 sequences are MDHEN and SYDVKM. The V end was cut by 6 bases, the J end by 0 bases, with 11 bases between. The CDR3 consists of 14 residues. The CDR3 DNA sequence: TGTGCCAGCAGGCTGGGACACATGAACACTGAAGCTTTCTTT. Its protein product is CASRLGHMNTEAFF. The full variable domain, its missing parts supplied by reference TRBV28 and TRBJ1-1, is DVKVTQSSRYLVKRTGEKVFLECVQDMDHENMFWYRQDPGLGLRLIYFSYDVKMKEKGDIPEGYSVSREKKERFSLILESASTNQTSMYLCASRLGHMNTEAFFGQGTRLTVV.

V and J are TRBV27 and TRBJ1-2, with D possibly being TRBD1 (6 bases). Per the germline V gene, CDR1 is MNHEY and CDR2 is SMNVEV (reference sequence). This CDR3 has 14 residues. The V end lost 5 bases, the J end lost 4 bases, and 14 bases lay between the germline ends. The CDR3 sequence: CASSVSGTPYGYTF. CDR3 in DNA: TGTGCCAGCAGTGTCTCCGGGACACCCTATGGCTACACCTTC.

The chain's CDR3 is CASSPGLARRTDTQYF. Here the CDR3 DNA reads TGTGCCAGCAGTCCCGGACTAGCGAGACGCACAGATACGCAGTATTTT. The rearrangement links TRBV11-2 to TRBJ2-3; 9 bases agree with TRBD2. V lost 6 bases to trimming and J lost 1 base; unmatched junction nucleotides: 8. The CDR3 has 16 amino acids. Germline CDR1 reads SGHAT; CDR2 reads FQNNGV. Complete variable domain (other parts from reference TRBV11-2 and TRBJ2-3): EAGVAQSPRYKIIEKRQSVAFWCNPISGHATLYWYQQILGQGPKLLIQFQNNGVVDDSQLPKDRFSAERLKGVDSTLKIQPAKLEDSAVYLCASSPGLARRTDTQYFGPGTRLTVL.

This chain joins TRBV10-2 and TRBJ1-4; 8 nucleotides align to TRBD1. From germline, CDR1 is WSHSY and CDR2 SAAADI. With 8 bases clipped from V and 3 bases from J, the junction kept 2 bases outside the gene matches. The CDR3 contains 13 residues. The CDR3 coding sequence is TGCGCCAGCGCGGGACAGGCTAATGAAAAACTGTTTTTT. Protein: CASAGQANEKLFF.

The gene calls are TRBV7-2 and TRBJ1-5; 9 bases agree with TRBD1. The CDR3 is 17 amino acids. V shed 1 base and J 2 bases; nucleotides not matched to a gene: 6. CDR1 SGHTA and CDR2 FQGNSA come from the germline V gene. The CDR3 region is CASSLVTGGGGNQPQHF. The DNA of the CDR3 is TGTGCCAGCAGCTTAGTTACAGGGGGCGGCGGCAATCAGCCCCAGCATTTT.

CDR3 DNA: TGTGCCAGCAGCTCGGTAGCGGTATTTGGAGAGCAGTACTTC. Protein sequence: CASSSVAVFGEQYF. The rearrangement joins TRBV11-2 to TRBJ2-7; D is possibly TRBD2 (6 bases). There are 14 residues in the CDR3. Germline V gene data show CDR1 as SGHAT and CDR2 as FQNNGV. V lost 4 bases and J 7 bases, leaving 17 bases between the germline ends.

The rearrangement joins TRBV10-3 to TRBJ1-3; TRBD1 matches at 9 bases. This CDR3 is built from 16 residues. Germline values: CDR1 ENHRY, CDR2 SYGVKD. J was trimmed by 2 bases and V by 3 bases; bases with no gene match: 5. The DNA of the CDR3 is TGTGCCATCAGTGACCGGGACAGGGAGGCTGGAAACACCATATATTTT. This gives the protein CAISDRDREAGNTIYF.